The 28 T cell receptor beta chains given below trace back to one sample, sequenced in a study of CD8+CD57+ T cells in acquired aplastic anemia. Genomic DNA, the template, was used for profiling of the TCR beta VDJ and CDR3. TCRdb called the reads again in MiXCR, with one record for every CDR3 protein. In the table there are 50,000 to 65,000 distinct CDR3 sequences, over 45% of which are singletons. The sequenced sample was sorted CD4+, CD8+, or CD8+CD57+ T cells (not recorded which) from PBMCs. The receptors originated from a human donor in good health, serving as a control.

The chain combines TRBV29-1 with TRBJ1-6; D is unresolved. V was trimmed by 8 bases and J by 13 bases, leaving 15 bases between them. This CDR3 has 11 residues. Germline-derived CDR1 and CDR2 are SQVTM and ANQGSEA. In DNA, the CDR3 is TGCAGCACCCAACCCCGTTCGCCCCTCCACTTT. This codes for CSTQPRSPLHF. The whole variable domain, remainder taken from reference TRBV29-1 and TRBJ1-6, is SAVISQKPSRDICQRGTSLTIQCQVDSQVTMMFWYRQQPGQSLTLIATANQGSEATYESGFVIDKFPISRPNLTFSTLTVSNMSPEDSSIYLCSTQPRSPLHFGNGTRLTVT.

The table lists this clonotype with a count of one. The chain uses TRBV10-3 and TRBJ1-2, with 12 positions matching TRBD1. From germline, CDR1 is ENHRY and CDR2 SYGVKD. The CDR3 contains 17 residues. After removal of 10 bases from V and 3 bases from J, the junction contained 15 bases not matched to a gene. The CDR3 DNA reads as TGTGCCACCTACTCCCCGGGACAGGGGGCTGAAGACTATGGCTACACCTTC. Translated, it gives CATYSPGQGAEDYGYTF.

Many counts were recorded for this clonotype. The chain couples TRBV3-1 to TRBJ2-7; D may match TRBD1 or TRBD2 (5 bases each). V was trimmed by 4 bases and J by 0 bases, leaving 16 bases between them. Germline V gene sequence: CDR1 LGHDT, CDR2 YNNKEL (reference sequence). This CDR3 has 16 residues. CDR3 nucleotide sequence: TGTGCCAGCAGCCGCGAAATGGGGACCCGCTCCTACGAGCAGTACTTC. This translates into CASSREMGTRSYEQYF.

Ten or more counts support this clonotype. The genes are TRBV12-3 or TRBV12-4 and TRBJ2-6, with D maybe TRBD2 (5 bases). V was pared by 8 bases and J by 0 bases, with 5 bases between. The CDR3 is made up of 13 amino acids. The CDR3: CASDYSGANVLTF. CDR3 bases: TGTGCCAGCGACTACTCTGGGGCCAACGTCCTGACTTTC.

The chain links TRBV2 to TRBJ2-7; the D gene is possibly TRBD1 (6 bases). CDR1 SNHLY and CDR2 FYNNEI come from the germline V gene. CDR3 size: 14 residues. Trimming cost V 4 bases and J 2 bases, with 12 bases left between them. The CDR3 DNA sequence: TGTGCCAGCAGTGGGACAGTCGGGGCCTACGAGCAGTACTTC. Residues: CASSGTVGAYEQYF.

Turning to this clonotype: In this CDR3 the conserved last residue, phenylalanine or tryptophan, is missing, so a read error is likely. The chain recombines TRBV5-1 with TRBJ1-2; 8 positions match TRBD1. CDR1 and CDR2 (germline): SGHRS, YFSETQ. The CDR3 extends over 13 amino acids. Unmatched junction bases numbered 2, after V lost 2 bases and J lost 5 bases. This chain's CDR3 is CASSFDRGYGYTL. CDR3 in DNA: TGCGCCAGCAGCTTCGACAGGGGTTATGGCTACACCCTC.

This clonotype was counted at least ten times. This chain uses TRBV6-5 with TRBJ1-1; maybe TRBD1 (6 bases). The CDR3 is 14 residues long. Germline assignment: CDR1 MNHEY and CDR2 SVGAGI. V was cut by 6 bases and J by 0 bases, with 11 bases left in between. For the CDR3, the DNA is TGTGCCAGCAGCAAAGGACAGATGAACACTGAAGCTTTCTTT. This codes for CASSKGQMNTEAFF.

The chain carries TRBV11-3 and TRBJ2-1; tentatively, D is TRBD1 or TRBD2 (6 bases each). V was cut by 1 base and J by 10 bases, with 8 bases left in between. The CDR3 loop spans 12 amino acids. Germline V gene sequence: CDR1 SGHNT, CDR2 YENEEA. The CDR3 sequence: CASSLGGTEQFF. DNA for the CDR3: TGTGCCAGCAGCTTAGGCGGGACAGAGCAGTTCTTC.

CDR3 in amino acids: CASSVGVGPRGYTF. Here the CDR3 DNA reads TGTGCCAGCAGCGTAGGGGTAGGACCACGGGGCTACACCTTC. The V and J genes are TRBV9 and TRBJ1-2; D is unclear. Trimming took off 0 bases at V and 8 bases at J, with 14 bases between the two ends. CDR3 length: 14 residues. Germline CDR1 is SGDLS and CDR2 is YYNGEE.

The chain is built from TRBV12-5 and TRBJ1-1, with no clear D. CDR3 length: 11 residues. The germline gives CDR1 LGHNT, CDR2 FRNRAP. V lost 7 bases to trimming and J lost 0 bases, with 3 bases between them. DNA of the CDR3: TGTGCTAGTGCCCTGAACACTGAAGCTTTCTTT. It codes for CASALNTEAFF.

V and J are TRBV25-1 and TRBJ1-1; TRBD1 might be the D (6 bases). Per germline, CDR1 MGHDK and CDR2 SYGVNS. V gave up 8 bases and J gave up 4 bases, with 14 bases separating them. The CDR3 has 13 residues. As DNA, the CDR3 is TGTGCCAGCGGAAGAGAGGGGGGCACTGAAGCTTTCTTT. It codes for CASGREGGTEAFF.

This chain joins TRBV19 and TRBJ1-6; D unresolved. The CDR3 has 15 residues. Germline V gives CDR1 LNHDA, CDR2 SQIVND (reference sequence). The germline V and J ends were trimmed by 11 bases and 9 bases, with 23 bases remaining between them. Here the CDR3 DNA reads TGTGCCGTCAGTAAGAGCGGGCCCGATAGTTCACCCCTCCACTTT. Amino acid sequence: CAVSKSGPDSSPLHF.

In this sample, this clonotype turned up many times. The V and J genes are TRBV3-1 and TRBJ2-3; 13 nucleotides agree with TRBD2. J lost 5 bases, V lost 4 bases, and 3 bases had no gene match. This CDR3 region has 15 residues. Germline V gene sequence: CDR1 LGHDT, CDR2 YNNKEL (reference sequence). CDR3 sequence (DNA): TGTGCCAGCAGCCTAAGACTAGCGGGAGGAGATACGCAGTATTTT. This gives the protein CASSLRLAGGDTQYF.

The chain carries TRBV19 and TRBJ2-5; D gene ambiguous. CDR1 is LNHDA, CDR2 SQIVND, per germline (reference sequence). Trimming left V 4 bases short and J 7 bases short, with 4 bases between. The length of the CDR3 is 10 residues. Here the CDR3 DNA reads TGTGCCAGTAGTAAAGGGACCCAGTACTTC. It specifies CASSKGTQYF.

Judged by abundance, this clonotype is medium-sized. This sequence joins TRBV2 and TRBJ1-1; D uncertain. This CDR3 has 12 residues. Germline values: CDR1 SNHLY, CDR2 FYNNEI. Trimming removed 3 bases from V and 3 bases from J, with 5 bases in between. This CDR3 is CASSERDTEAFF. The CDR3 DNA sequence: TGTGCCAGCAGTGAGAGGGACACTGAAGCTTTCTTT.

The chain has TRBV19 and TRBJ2-3; 9 bases are shared with TRBD2. The J segment lost 0 bases and the V segment lost 2 bases, leaving 3 bases of the junction unmatched. This CDR3 region has 16 residues. Germline V gives CDR1 LNHDA, CDR2 SQIVND (reference sequence). Here the CDR3 DNA reads TGTGCCAGTAGTATACTAGCGGGACCTAGCACAGATACGCAGTATTTT. This translates into CASSILAGPSTDTQYF.

V usage is TRBV10-3 and J usage is TRBJ2-3; a possible D gene is TRBD2 (6 bases). Germline V CDR1 and CDR2: ENHRY, SYGVKD. This CDR3 contains 14 residues. V was clipped by 3 bases and J by 2 bases, with 9 bases between them. The CDR3 bases are TGTGCCATCAGTGATCCGGGGGTCACAGATACGCAGTATTTT. This sequence encodes CAISDPGVTDTQYF.

The chain employs TRBV15 and TRBJ2-5; a weak D match, TRBD2 (6 bases). The CDR3 is made up of 14 amino acids. Per germline, CDR1 LNHNV and CDR2 YYDKDF (reference sequence). Trimming cost V 8 bases and J 2 bases, with 15 bases left between them. The CDR3 protein is CATAGRRVQETQYF. CDR3 nucleotides: TGTGCCACCGCGGGAAGGAGGGTACAAGAGACCCAGTACTTC.

The CDR3 nucleotides read TGCAACTTGGGGGGACTAGCGGGGATCTACGAGCAGTACTTC. It is translated as CNLGGLAGIYEQYF. The rearrangement uses TRBV29-1 and TRBJ2-7, with TRBD2 matching 13 bases. CDR1 and CDR2 (germline): SQVTM, ANQGSEA. The CDR3 has 14 residues.

This clonotype showed up just a few times. J is TRBJ1-1 and V is TRBV5-1; no reliable D call. The germline V gene encodes CDR1 SGHRS and CDR2 YFSETQ. The CDR3 contains 14 residues. The germline V and J ends were trimmed by 1 base and 8 bases, with 15 bases remaining between them. CDR3 DNA sequence: TGCGCCAGCAGCTTGCCTATAAAGTCCCCCGAAGCTTTCTTT. This gives the protein CASSLPIKSPEAFF.

This clonotype was detected many times. The chain links TRBV5-4 to TRBJ2-6, with 7 bases lining up with TRBD2. V shed 0 bases and J 2 bases; nucleotides not matched to a gene: 5. CDR3 length: 17 residues. Germline-derived CDR1 and CDR2 are SGHNT and YYREEE (reference sequence). DNA of the CDR3: TGTGCCAGCAGCTTGGGTCTGGGGGGGACTGGGGCCAACGTCCTGACTTTC. Residues: CASSLGLGGTGANVLTF.

The V call is TRBV2, the J call TRBJ2-7, with 7 bases matching TRBD1. Germline V CDR1 and CDR2: SNHLY, FYNNEI. The CDR3 covers 15 residues. Trimming took 4 bases from V and 3 from J; bases not matched to a gene: 9. DNA for the CDR3: TGTGCCAGCAGTGCGGAACAGGGGTACCTCTACGAGCAGTACTTC. Protein: CASSAEQGYLYEQYF.

The chain joins TRBV2 to TRBJ1-1; D is undetermined. Germline V gene sequence: CDR1 SNHLY, CDR2 FYNNEI. The CDR3 loop spans 13 amino acids. Between the trimmed V and J ends, which lost 3 bases and 6 bases, there was a span of 11 bases. The CDR3 region has the DNA TGTGCCAGCAGTGATGGCGGGGTAGCTGAAGCTTTCTTT. It is translated as CASSDGGVAEAFF.

This clonotype was seen many times. In DNA form, the CDR3 reads TGTGCCAGCAGCACCTGGACTAGCGGGAGCGGGGAGCAGTTCTTC. Translated: CASSTWTSGSGEQFF. The V call is TRBV7-2, the J call TRBJ2-1; 13 bases align to TRBD2. There are 15 residues in the CDR3. With V trimmed by 5 bases and J by 10 bases, 8 bases remained unmatched. Germline CDR1 is SGHTA and CDR2 is FQGNSA.

The chain joins TRBV29-1 to TRBJ2-5; D might be TRBD1 or TRBD2, each matching 5 bases. The CDR3 is made up of 15 amino acids. Trimming cost V 6 bases and J 4 bases, with 21 bases left between them. Germline V gene data show CDR1 as SQVTM and CDR2 as ANQGSEA. The CDR3 region is CSVAGTSRDGETQYF. The CDR3 DNA reads TGCAGCGTAGCCGGGACGTCTCGGGATGGAGAGACCCAGTACTTC.

This rearrangement joins TRBV7-9 to TRBJ2-3, with 7 bases lining up with TRBD2. This CDR3 has 14 residues. CDR1 is SEHNR, CDR2 FQNEAQ, per germline (reference sequence). J lost 3 bases, V lost 5 bases, and 5 bases had no gene match. The DNA for the CDR3 is TGTGCCAGCAGCCCCCTAGCGGATACAGATACGCAGTATTTT. Translated: CASSPLADTDTQYF.

V gene TRBV20-1 combines with J gene TRBJ2-7, with unresolved D. The ends were cut back, 1 base at V and 2 bases at J, with 6 bases in the middle. The germline CDR1 and CDR2 sequences are DFQATT and SNEGSKA (reference sequence). The CDR3 spans 12 residues. The CDR3 is CSARGTTYEQYF. The CDR3 DNA sequence: TGCAGTGCTAGAGGCACGACCTACGAGCAGTACTTC.

Points on this clonotype: A read error may produce the germline difference seen at one junction end. This chain links TRBV20-1 with TRBJ2-5; TRBD2 aligns across 7 bases. Germline values: CDR1 DFQATT, CDR2 SNEGSKA (reference sequence). The CDR3 consists of 13 residues. CDR3 bases: TGCAGTGCTAGAGATTCGGCGGGAGCTGAGCAGTACTTT. This sequence encodes CSARDSAGAEQYF.